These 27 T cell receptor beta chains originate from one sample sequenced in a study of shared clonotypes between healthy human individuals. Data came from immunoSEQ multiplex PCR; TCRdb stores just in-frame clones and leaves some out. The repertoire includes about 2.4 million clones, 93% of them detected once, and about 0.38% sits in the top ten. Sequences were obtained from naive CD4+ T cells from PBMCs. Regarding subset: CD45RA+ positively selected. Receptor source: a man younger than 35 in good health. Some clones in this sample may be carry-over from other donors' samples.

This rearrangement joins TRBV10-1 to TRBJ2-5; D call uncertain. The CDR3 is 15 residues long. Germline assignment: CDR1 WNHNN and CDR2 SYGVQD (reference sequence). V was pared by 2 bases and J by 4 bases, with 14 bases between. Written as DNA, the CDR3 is TGCGCCAGCAGTGAGCAACCGGGCTACGGAGAGACCCAGTACTTC. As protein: CASSEQPGYGETQYF.

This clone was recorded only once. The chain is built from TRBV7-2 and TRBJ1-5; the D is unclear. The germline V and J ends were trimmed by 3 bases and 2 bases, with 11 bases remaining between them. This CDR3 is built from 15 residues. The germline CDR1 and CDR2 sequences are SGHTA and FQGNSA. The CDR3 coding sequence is TGTGCCAGCAGCTTTAATTCCGGGGGCAATCAGCCCCAGCATTTT. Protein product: CASSFNSGGNQPQHF.

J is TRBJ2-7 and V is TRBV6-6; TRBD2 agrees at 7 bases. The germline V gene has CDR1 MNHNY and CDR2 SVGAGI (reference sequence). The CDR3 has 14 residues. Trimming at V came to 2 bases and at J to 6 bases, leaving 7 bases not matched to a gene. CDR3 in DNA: TGTGCCAGCAGTTACGTAGGCGGGGGTACCGAGCAGTACTTC. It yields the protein CASSYVGGGTEQYF.

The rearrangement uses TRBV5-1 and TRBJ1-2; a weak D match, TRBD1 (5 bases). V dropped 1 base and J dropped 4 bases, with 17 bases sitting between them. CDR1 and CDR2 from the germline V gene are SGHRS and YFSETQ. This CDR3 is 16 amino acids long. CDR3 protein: CASSLSLMTARYGYTF. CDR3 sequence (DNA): TGCGCCAGCAGCTTGTCCTTGATGACAGCACGCTATGGCTACACCTTC.

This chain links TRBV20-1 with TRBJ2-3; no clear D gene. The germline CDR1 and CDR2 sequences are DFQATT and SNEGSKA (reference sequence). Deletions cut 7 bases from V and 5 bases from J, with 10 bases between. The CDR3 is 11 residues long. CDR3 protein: CSGANIDTQYF. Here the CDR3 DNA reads TGCAGTGGCGCAAACATAGATACGCAGTATTTT.

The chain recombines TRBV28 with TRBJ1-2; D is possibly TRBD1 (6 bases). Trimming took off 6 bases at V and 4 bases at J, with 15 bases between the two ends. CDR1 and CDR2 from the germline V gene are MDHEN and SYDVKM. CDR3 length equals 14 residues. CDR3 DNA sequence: TGTGCCAGCAGCCCGACAGGACCCCTCTATGGCTACACCTTC. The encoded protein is CASSPTGPLYGYTF.

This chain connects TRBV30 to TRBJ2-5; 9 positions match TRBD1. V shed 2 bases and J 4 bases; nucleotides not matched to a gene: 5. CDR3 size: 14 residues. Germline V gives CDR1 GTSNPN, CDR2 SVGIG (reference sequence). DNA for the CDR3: TGTGCCTGGAGTTTACAGGGGGCAGTAGAGACCCAGTACTTC. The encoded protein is CAWSLQGAVETQYF.

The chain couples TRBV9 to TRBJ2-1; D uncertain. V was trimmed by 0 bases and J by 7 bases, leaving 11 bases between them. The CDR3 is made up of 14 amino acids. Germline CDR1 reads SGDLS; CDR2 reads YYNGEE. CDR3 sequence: CASSVGSNLNEQFF. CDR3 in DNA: TGTGCCAGCAGCGTAGGGAGCAATCTGAATGAGCAGTTCTTC. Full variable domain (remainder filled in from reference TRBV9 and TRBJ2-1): DSGVTQTPKHLITATGQRVTLRCSPRSGDLSVYWYQQSLDQGLQFLIQYYNGEERAKGNILERFSAQQFPDLHSELNLSSLELGDSALYFCASSVGSNLNEQFFGPGTRLTVL.

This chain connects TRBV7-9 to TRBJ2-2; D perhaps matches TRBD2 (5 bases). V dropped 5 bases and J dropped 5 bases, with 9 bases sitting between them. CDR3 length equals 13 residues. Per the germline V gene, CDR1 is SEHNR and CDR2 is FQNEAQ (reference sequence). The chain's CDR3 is CASSEGRTGELFF. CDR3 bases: TGTGCCAGCAGCGAAGGGAGAACCGGGGAGCTGTTTTTT.

The CDR3 DNA reads as TGTGCCAGCAGCGAAGACAGGGCCTCCCGGTGGAATGAGCAGTTCTTC. Protein sequence: CASSEDRASRWNEQFF. The chain joins TRBV7-9 to TRBJ2-1, with 7 bases matching TRBD1. There are 16 residues in the CDR3. V shed 5 bases and J 7 bases; nucleotides not matched to a gene: 14. The germline V gene has CDR1 SEHNR and CDR2 FQNEAQ (reference sequence).

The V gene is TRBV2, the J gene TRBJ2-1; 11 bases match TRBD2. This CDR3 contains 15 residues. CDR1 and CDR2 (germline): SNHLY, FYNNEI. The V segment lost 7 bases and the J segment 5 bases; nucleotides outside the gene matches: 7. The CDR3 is CASNPLAGVHNEQFF. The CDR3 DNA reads TGTGCCAGCAACCCACTAGCGGGAGTCCACAATGAGCAGTTCTTC.

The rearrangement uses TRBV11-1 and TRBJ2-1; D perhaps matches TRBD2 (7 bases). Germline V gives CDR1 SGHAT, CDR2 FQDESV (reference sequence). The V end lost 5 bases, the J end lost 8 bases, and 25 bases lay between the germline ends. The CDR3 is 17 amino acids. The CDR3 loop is CASSPTYGGAGFDEQFF. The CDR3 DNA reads TGTGCCAGCAGCCCGACCTATGGGGGGGCGGGGTTCGATGAGCAGTTCTTC.

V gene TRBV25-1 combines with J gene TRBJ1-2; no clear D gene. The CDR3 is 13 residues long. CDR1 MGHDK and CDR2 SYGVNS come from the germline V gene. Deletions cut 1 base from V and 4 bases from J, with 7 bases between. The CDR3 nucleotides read TGTGCCAGCAGTGAATTCGGTGGCTATGGCTACACCTTC. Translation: CASSEFGGYGYTF.

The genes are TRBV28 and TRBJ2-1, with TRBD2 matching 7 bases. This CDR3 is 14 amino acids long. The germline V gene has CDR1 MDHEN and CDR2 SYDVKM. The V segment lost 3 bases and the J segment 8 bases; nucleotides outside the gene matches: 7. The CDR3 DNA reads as TGTGCCAGCAGTTTTTTGGCGGGAGACTATGAGCAGTTCTTC. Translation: CASSFLAGDYEQFF.

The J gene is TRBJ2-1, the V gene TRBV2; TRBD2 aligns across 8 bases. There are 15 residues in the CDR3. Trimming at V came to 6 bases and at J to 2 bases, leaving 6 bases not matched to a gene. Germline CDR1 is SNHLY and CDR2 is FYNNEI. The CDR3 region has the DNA TGTGCCAGCAGCGTAGCGGGAAGGGCCTACAATGAGCAGTTCTTC. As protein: CASSVAGRAYNEQFF. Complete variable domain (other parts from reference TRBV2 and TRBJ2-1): EPEVTQTPSHQVTQMGQEVILRCVPISNHLYFYWYRQILGQKVEFLVSFYNNEISEKSEIFDDQFSVERPDGSNFTLKIRSTKLEDSAMYFCASSVAGRAYNEQFFGPGTRLTVL.

CDR3 bases: TGTGCCAGCAGCTTAGCGGGTTTCGGACAGGGGGAAAAACTGTTTTTT. This gives the protein CASSLAGFGQGEKLFF. V usage is TRBV7-8 and J usage is TRBJ1-4; 9 nucleotides agree with TRBD1. CDR3 size: 16 residues. Per germline, CDR1 SGHVS and CDR2 FQNEAQ. V shed 0 bases and J 8 bases; nucleotides not matched to a gene: 7.

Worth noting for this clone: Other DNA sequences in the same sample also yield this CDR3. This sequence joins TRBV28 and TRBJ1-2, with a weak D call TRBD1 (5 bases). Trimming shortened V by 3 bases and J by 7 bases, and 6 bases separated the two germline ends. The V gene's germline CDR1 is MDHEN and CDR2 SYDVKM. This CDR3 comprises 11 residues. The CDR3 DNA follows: TGTGCCAGCAGTTTGCAGGGTGGCTACACCTTC. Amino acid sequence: CASSLQGGYTF.

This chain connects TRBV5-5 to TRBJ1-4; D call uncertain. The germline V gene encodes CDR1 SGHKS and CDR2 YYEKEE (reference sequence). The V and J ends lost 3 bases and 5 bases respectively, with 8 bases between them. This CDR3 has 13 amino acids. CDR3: CASSSDENEKLFF. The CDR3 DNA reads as TGTGCCAGCAGCTCCGATGAGAATGAAAAACTGTTTTTT.

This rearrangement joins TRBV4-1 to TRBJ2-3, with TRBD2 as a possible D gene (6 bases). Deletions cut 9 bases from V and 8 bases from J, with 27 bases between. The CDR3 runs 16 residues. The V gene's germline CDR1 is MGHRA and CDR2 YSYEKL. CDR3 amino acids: CASQWLGRGKGGTQYF. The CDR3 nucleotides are TGCGCCAGTCAGTGGCTAGGACGGGGAAAGGGAGGTACGCAGTATTTT.

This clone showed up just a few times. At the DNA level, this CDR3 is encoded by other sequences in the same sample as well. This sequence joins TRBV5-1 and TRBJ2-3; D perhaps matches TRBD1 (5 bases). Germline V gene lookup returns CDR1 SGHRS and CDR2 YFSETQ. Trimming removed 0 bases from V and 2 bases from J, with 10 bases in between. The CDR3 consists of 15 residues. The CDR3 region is CASSLVGRDTDTQYF. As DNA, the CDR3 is TGCGCCAGCAGCTTGGTTGGCAGGGACACAGATACGCAGTATTTT.

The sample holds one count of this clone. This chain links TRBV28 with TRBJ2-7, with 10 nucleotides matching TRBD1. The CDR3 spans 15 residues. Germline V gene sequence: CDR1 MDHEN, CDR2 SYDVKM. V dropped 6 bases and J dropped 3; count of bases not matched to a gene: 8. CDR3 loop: CASSPPRTGGYEQYF. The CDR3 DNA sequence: TGTGCCAGCAGCCCCCCTCGGACAGGGGGCTACGAGCAGTACTTC.

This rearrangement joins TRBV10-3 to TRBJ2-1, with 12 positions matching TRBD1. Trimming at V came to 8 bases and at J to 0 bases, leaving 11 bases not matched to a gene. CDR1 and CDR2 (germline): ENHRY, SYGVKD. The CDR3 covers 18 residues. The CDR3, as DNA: TGTGCCATCGGCTTGGGACAGGGGGCCCTAAGCTCCTACAATGAGCAGTTCTTC. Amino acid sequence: CAIGLGQGALSSYNEQFF.

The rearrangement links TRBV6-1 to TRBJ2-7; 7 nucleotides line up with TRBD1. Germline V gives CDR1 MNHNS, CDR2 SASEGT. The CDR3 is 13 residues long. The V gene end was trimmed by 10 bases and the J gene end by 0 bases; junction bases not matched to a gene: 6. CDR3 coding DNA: TGTGCCACCTCGACAGGGAGCTCCTACGAGCAGTACTTC. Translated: CATSTGSSYEQYF.

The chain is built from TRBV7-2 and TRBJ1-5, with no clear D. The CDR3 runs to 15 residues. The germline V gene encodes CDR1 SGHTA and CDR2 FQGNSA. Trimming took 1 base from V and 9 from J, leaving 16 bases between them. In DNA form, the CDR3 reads TGTGCCAGCAGCTTAGATACCGGAGGGAGGCGGCCCCAGCATTTT. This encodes CASSLDTGGRRPQHF.

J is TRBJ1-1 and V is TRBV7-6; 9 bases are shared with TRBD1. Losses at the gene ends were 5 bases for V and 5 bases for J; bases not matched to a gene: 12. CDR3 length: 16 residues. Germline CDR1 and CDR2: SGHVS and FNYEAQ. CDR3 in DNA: TGTGCCAGCAGCGAACACTACAGGGGGCGGAGGACTGAAGCTTTCTTT. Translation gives CASSEHYRGRRTEAFF.

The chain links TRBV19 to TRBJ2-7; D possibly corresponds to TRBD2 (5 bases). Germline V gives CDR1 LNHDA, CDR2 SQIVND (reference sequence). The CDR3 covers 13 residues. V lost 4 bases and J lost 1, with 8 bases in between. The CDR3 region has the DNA TGTGCCAGTAGTAAGAGGGTTTCCTACGAGCAGTACTTC. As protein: CASSKRVSYEQYF.

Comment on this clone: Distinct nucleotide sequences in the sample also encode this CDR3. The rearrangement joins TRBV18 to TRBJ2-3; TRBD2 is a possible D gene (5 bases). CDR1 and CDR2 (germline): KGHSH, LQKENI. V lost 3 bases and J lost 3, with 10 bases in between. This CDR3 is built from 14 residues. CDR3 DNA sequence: TGTGCCAGCTCACCGGTGGACTCTACAGATACGCAGTATTTT. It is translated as CASSPVDSTDTQYF.